Each of the 8 T cell receptor beta chains below was sequenced from the same sample in a study of siplizumab effects on memory and regulatory T cells. Sequencing used immunoSEQ multiplex PCR; TCRdb keeps in-frame clones, though not all of them. The sample lists about 120,000 clones; 85% to 95% were seen once. The sequenced sample was non-Treg CD4+ T cells sorted from blood. These receptors originate from a human donor in good health.

The rearrangement links TRBV4-1 to TRBJ1-5; D ambiguous. V was shortened by 0 bases and J by 7 bases, with 4 bases between the two germline ends. Looked up from germline, CDR1 is MGHRA and CDR2 is YSYEKL. The CDR3 is 12 residues long. DNA of the CDR3: TGCGCCAGCAGCCAAGAGGGGCAGCCCCAGCATTTT. Its translation is CASSQEGQPQHF.

This chain links TRBV6-5 with TRBJ1-2; D uncertain. The CDR3 runs to 15 residues. Germline V gene sequence: CDR1 MNHEY, CDR2 SVGAGI. Trimming took 0 bases from V and 4 from J, leaving 12 bases between them. CDR3: CASSYSSGPTYGYTF. The CDR3 DNA reads TGTGCCAGCAGTTACTCGAGCGGACCGACCTATGGCTACACCTTC.

The rearrangement joins TRBV7-2 to TRBJ2-7; D possibly corresponds to TRBD1 (6 bases). Germline V gives CDR1 SGHTA, CDR2 FQGNSA. The CDR3 covers 14 residues. V was shortened by 1 base and J by 3 bases, with 10 bases between the two germline ends. The CDR3 region is CASSLVGADYEQYF. As DNA, the CDR3 is TGTGCCAGCAGCTTAGTGGGGGCTGACTACGAGCAGTACTTC.

The chain combines TRBV21-1 with TRBJ2-7. TRBV21-1 has pseudogene status. The CDR3 has 14 residues. Written as DNA, the CDR3 is TGTGCCAGCAGCGGACCTTTGGAAGTTGACGAGCAGTACTTC. Protein sequence: CASSGPLEVDEQYF.

This clone was detected once. The V gene is TRBV18, the J gene TRBJ2-7; the D is unclear. The CDR3 loop spans 14 amino acids. The germline V gene has CDR1 KGHSH and CDR2 LQKENI. V was trimmed by 2 bases and J by 2 bases, leaving 10 bases between them. Written as DNA, the CDR3 is TGTGCCAGCTCACCAACCGTCGGAACCTACGAGCAGTACTTC. This gives the protein CASSPTVGTYEQYF. The whole variable domain, filled in from reference TRBV18 and TRBJ2-7, reads NAGVMQNPRHLVRRRGQEARLRCSPMKGHSHVYWYRQLPEEGLKFMVYLQKENIIDESGMPKERFSAEFPKEGPSILRIQQVVRGDSAAYFCASSPTVGTYEQYFGPGTRLTVT.

V usage is TRBV7-2 and J usage is TRBJ2-1, with 10 bases identical to TRBD1. With 4 bases clipped from V and 0 bases from J, the junction kept 3 bases outside the gene matches. Germline CDR1 and CDR2: SGHTA and FQGNSA. The CDR3 runs to 16 residues. The DNA for the CDR3 is TGTGCCAGCAGCTCGAGGACAGGGGGCTCCTACAATGAGCAGTTCTTC. Residues: CASSSRTGGSYNEQFF.

This clone was picked up a small number of times. V usage is TRBV7-3 and J usage is TRBJ1-1; the D is unclear. CDR1 SGHTA and CDR2 FQGTGA come from the germline V gene. The V end lost 5 bases, the J end lost 1 base, and 8 bases lay between the germline ends. CDR3 length: 13 residues. The DNA of the CDR3 is TGTGCCAGCAGCCGCGGTTCGAACACTGAAGCTTTCTTT. This encodes CASSRGSNTEAFF.

Here the CDR3 DNA reads TGTGCCAGCTGGCGGGCAGATACGCAGTATTTT. Its protein is CASWRADTQYF. The V and J genes are TRBV2 and TRBJ2-3; D possibly corresponds to TRBD2 (5 bases). V was cut by 8 bases and J by 4 bases, with 7 bases left in between. The CDR3 consists of 11 residues. Looked up from germline, CDR1 is SNHLY and CDR2 is FYNNEI.